This record covers a single TCR beta chain. The antigen remains undetermined. The CDR3 covers 14 residues. The germline V gene encodes CDR1 SGHNT and CDR2 YENEEA. V dropped 3 bases and J dropped 5 bases, with 11 bases sitting between them. The data are from a study of T cell responses to AZD1222 COVID-19 vaccine. At the level of the study: Second doses at about 4 or about 12 weeks were pooled.

TCRdb's copy holds only in-frame clones and misses some; the assay was immunoSEQ multiplex PCR. The data show more than 140,000 clones, around 89% seen once. Study results and limitations: Possibly, clonal diversity was underestimated; donors were largely white British and included more females. Sampled repertoires all dated from after the peak T cell response. Elevations in Spike-specific TCR breadth and depth followed administration of two AZD1222 doses.

The material was peripheral blood, obtained on day 0 of AZD1222 vaccination. The receptor was derived from an adult in good health. This chain links TRBV11-3 with TRBJ2-1, with a weak D call TRBD1 (5 bases). CDR3 residues: CASSFGRADNEQFF. The CDR3 coding sequence is TGTGCCAGCAGCTTCGGCAGGGCGGACAATGAGCAGTTCTTC.